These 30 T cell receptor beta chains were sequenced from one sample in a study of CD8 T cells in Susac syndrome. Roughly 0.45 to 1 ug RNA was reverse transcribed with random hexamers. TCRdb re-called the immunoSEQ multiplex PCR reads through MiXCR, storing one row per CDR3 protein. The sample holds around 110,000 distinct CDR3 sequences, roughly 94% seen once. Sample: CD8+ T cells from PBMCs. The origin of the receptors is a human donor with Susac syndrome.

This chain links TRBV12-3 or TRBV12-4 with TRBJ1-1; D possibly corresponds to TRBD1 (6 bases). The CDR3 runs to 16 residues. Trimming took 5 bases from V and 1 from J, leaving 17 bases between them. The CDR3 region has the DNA TGTGCCAGCAGTCCGAGGGGGGGGGAGGCGAACACTGAAGCTTTCTTT. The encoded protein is CASSPRGGEANTEAFF.

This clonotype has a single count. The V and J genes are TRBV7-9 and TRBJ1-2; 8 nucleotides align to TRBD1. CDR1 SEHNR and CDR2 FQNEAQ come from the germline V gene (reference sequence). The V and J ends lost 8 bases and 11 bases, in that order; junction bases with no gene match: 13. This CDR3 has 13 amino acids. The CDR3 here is CASGQGPSRLYTF. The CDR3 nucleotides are TGTGCCAGCGGACAGGGTCCAAGTCGATTATACACCTTC.

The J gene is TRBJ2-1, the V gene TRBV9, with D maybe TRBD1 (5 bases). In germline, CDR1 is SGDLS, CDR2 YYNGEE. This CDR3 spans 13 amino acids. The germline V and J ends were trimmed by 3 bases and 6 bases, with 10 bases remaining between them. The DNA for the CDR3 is TGTGCCAGCAGCGGGACAACGGGCAATGAGCAGTTCTTC. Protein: CASSGTTGNEQFF. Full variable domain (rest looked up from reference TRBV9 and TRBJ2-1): DSGVTQTPKHLITATGQRVTLRCSPRSGDLSVYWYQQSLDQGLQFLIQYYNGEERAKGNILERFSAQQFPDLHSELNLSSLELGDSALYFCASSGTTGNEQFFGPGTRLTVL.

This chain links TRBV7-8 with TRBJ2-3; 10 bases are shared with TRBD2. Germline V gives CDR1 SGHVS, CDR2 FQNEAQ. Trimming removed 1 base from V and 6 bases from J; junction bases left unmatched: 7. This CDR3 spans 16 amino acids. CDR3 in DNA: TGTGCCAGCAGCTTAGGACTAGCGGGCTTTGGGGATACGCAGTATTTT. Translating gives CASSLGLAGFGDTQYF. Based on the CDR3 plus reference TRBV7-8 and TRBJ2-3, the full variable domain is GAGVSQSPRYKVAKRGQDVALRCDPISGHVSLFWYQQALGQGPEFLTYFQNEAQLDKSGLPSDRFFAERPEGSVSTLKIQRTQQEDSAVYLCASSLGLAGFGDTQYFGPGTRLTVL.

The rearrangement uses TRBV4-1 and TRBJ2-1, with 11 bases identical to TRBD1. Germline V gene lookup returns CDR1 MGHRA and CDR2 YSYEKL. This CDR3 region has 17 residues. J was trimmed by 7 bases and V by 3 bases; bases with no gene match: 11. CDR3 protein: CASSHPRTGGRDNEQFF. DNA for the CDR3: TGCGCCAGCAGCCATCCGCGGACAGGGGGCCGAGATAATGAGCAGTTCTTC.

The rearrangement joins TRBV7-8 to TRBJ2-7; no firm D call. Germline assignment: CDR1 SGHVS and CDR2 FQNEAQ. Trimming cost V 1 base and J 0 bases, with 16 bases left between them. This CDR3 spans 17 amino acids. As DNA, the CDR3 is TGTGCCAGCAGCTTAGTGACGACACTATCACTCTCCTACGAGCAGTACTTC. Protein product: CASSLVTTLSLSYEQYF.

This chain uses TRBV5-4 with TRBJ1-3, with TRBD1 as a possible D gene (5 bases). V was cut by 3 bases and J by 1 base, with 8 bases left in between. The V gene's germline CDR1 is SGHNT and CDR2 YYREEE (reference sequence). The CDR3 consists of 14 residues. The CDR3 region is CASSSRGSGNTIYF. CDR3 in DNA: TGTGCCAGCAGCTCCCGGGGGTCTGGAAACACCATATATTTT.

The CDR3 spells CSVGTVQETQYF. The CDR3 DNA sequence: TGCAGCGTTGGGACAGTCCAAGAGACCCAGTACTTC. The V and J genes are TRBV29-1 and TRBJ2-5, with D possibly TRBD1 on 6 matching bases. The CDR3 spans 12 residues. Germline-derived CDR1 and CDR2 are SQVTM and ANQGSEA. V gave up 4 bases and J gave up 1 base, with 7 bases separating them.

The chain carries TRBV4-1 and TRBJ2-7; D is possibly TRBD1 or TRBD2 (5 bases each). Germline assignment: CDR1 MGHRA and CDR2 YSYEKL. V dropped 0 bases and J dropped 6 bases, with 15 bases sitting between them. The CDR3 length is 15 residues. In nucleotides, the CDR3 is TGCGCCAGCAGCCAAGATGACGGTGGGGGATCCGAGCAGTACTTC. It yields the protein CASSQDDGGGSEQYF.

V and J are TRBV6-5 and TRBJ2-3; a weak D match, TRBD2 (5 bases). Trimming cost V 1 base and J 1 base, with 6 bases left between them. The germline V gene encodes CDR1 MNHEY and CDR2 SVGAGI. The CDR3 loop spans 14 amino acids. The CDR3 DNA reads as TGTGCCAGCAGTTACTACGGGGGCACAGATACGCAGTATTTT. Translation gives CASSYYGGTDTQYF.

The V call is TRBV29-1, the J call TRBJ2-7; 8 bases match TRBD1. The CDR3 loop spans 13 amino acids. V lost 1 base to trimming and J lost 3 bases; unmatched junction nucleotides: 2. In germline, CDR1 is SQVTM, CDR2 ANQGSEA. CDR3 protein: CSVEVDRGYEQYF. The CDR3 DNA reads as TGCAGCGTTGAAGTTGACAGGGGCTACGAGCAGTACTTC.

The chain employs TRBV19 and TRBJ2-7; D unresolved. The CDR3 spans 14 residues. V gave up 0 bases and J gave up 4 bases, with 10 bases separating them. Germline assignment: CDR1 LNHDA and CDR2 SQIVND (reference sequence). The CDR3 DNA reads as TGTGCCAGTAGTATAGAAGGGATTGGTTACGAGCAGTACTTC. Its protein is CASSIEGIGYEQYF. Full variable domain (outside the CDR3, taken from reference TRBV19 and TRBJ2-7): DGGITQSPKYLFRKEGQNVTLSCEQNLNHDAMYWYRQDPGQGLRLIYYSQIVNDFQKGDIAEGYSVSREKKESFPLTVTSAQKNPTAFYLCASSIEGIGYEQYFGPGTRLTVT.

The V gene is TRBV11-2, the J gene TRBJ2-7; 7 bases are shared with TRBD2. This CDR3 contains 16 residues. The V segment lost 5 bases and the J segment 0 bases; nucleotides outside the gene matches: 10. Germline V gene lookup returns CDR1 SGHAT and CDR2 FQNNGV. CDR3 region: CASSPLWEGLSYEQYF. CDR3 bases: TGTGCCAGCAGCCCGCTCTGGGAGGGCCTCTCCTACGAGCAGTACTTC.

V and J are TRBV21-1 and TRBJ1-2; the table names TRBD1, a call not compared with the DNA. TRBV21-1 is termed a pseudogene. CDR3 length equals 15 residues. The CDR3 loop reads CASSKGPWGRRGYTF. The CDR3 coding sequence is TGTGCCAGCAGCAAAGGGCCCTGGGGCCGCAGAGGCTACACCTTC.

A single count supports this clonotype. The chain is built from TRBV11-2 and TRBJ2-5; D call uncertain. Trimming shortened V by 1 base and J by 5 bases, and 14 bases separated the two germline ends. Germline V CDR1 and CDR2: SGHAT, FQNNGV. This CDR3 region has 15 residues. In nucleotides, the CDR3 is TGTGCCAGCAGCTTAGGAAGCTCCCCTAGGGAGACCCAGTACTTC. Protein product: CASSLGSSPRETQYF.

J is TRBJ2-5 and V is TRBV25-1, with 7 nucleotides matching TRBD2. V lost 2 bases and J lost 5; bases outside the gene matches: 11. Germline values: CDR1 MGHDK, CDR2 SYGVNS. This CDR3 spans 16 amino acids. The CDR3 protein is CASSEEAGDLRETQYF. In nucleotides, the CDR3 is TGTGCCAGCAGTGAAGAGGCGGGGGATCTCCGCGAGACCCAGTACTTC.

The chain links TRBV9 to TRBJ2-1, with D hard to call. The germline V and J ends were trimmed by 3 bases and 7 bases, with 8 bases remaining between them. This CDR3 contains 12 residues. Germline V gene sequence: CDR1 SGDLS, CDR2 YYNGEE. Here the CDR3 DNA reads TGTGCCAGCAGCGGTATGGAAAATGAGCAGTTCTTC. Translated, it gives CASSGMENEQFF. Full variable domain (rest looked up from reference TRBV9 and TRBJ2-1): DSGVTQTPKHLITATGQRVTLRCSPRSGDLSVYWYQQSLDQGLQFLIQYYNGEERAKGNILERFSAQQFPDLHSELNLSSLELGDSALYFCASSGMENEQFFGPGTRLTVL.

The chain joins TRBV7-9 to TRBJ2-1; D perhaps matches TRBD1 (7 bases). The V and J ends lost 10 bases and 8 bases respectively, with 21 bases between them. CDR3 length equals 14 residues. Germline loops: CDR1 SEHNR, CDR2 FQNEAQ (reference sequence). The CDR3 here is CAIPQDGRGDEQFF. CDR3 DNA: TGTGCCATCCCACAGGACGGCAGGGGGGATGAGCAGTTCTTC.

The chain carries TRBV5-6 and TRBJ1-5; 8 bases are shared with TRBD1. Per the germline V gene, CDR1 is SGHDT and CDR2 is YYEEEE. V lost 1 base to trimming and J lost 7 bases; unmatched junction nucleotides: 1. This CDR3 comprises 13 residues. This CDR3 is CASSLYRGQPQHF. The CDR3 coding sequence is TGTGCCAGCAGCTTGTACAGGGGGCAGCCCCAGCATTTT.

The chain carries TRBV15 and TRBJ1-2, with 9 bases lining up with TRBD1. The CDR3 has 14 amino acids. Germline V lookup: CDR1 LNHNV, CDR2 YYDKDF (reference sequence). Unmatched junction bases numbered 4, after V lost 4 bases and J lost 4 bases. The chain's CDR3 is CATSKEGQGYGYTF. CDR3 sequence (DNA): TGTGCCACCAGCAAAGAGGGACAGGGCTATGGCTACACCTTC.

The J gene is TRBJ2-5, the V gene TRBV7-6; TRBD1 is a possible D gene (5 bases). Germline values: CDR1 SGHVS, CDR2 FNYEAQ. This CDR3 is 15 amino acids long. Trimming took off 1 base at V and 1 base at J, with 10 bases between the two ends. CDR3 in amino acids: CASSLGTGFQETQYF. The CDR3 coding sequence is TGTGCCAGCAGCTTAGGTACAGGCTTCCAAGAGACCCAGTACTTC. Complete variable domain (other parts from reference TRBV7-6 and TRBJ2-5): GAGVSQSPRYKVTKRGQDVALRCDPISGHVSLYWYRQALGQGPEFLTYFNYEAQQDKSGLPNDRFSAERPEGSISTLTIQRTEQRDSAMYRCASSLGTGFQETQYFGPGTRLLVL.

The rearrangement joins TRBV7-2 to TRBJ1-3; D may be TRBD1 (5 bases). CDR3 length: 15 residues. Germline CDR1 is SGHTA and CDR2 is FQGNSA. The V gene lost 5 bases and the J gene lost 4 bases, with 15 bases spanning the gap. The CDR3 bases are TGTGCCAGCAGCCGCAGGGACCCCCGGGGAAACACCATATATTTT. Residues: CASSRRDPRGNTIYF.

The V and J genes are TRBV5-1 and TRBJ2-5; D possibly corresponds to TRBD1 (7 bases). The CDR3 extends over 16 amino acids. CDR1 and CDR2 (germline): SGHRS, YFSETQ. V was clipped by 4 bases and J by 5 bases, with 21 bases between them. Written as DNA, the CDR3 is TGCGCCAGCAGCCACCCCGGGACAGAGGGGGGCGAGACCCAGTACTTC. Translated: CASSHPGTEGGETQYF.

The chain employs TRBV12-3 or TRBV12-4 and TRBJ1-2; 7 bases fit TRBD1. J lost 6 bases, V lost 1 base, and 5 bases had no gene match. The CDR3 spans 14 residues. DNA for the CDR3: TGTGCCAGCAGTTTAGGCAGGGGGATAGATGGCTACACCTTC. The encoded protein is CASSLGRGIDGYTF.

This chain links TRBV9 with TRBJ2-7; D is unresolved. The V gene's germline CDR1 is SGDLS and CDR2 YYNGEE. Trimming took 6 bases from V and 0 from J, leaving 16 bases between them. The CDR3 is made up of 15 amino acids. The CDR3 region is CASTPSSTTSYEQYF. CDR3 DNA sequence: TGTGCCAGCACCCCAAGCTCCACTACCTCCTACGAGCAGTACTTC.

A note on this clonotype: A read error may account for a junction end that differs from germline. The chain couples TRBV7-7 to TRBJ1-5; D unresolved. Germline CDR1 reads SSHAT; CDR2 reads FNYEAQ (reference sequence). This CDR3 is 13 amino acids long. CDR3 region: CASSSGVGQPQHF. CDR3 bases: TGTGCTAGCAGCTCCGGGGTTGGACAGCCCCAGCATTTT.

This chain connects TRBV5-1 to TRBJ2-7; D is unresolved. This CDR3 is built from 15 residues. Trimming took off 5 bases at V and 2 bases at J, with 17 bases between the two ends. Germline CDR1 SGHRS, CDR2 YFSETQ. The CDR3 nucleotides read TGCGCCAGCAGTTTGCGGCTAGAAGGGACCTACGAGCAGTACTTC. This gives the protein CASSLRLEGTYEQYF. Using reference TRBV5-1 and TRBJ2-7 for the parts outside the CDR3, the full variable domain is KAGVTQTPRYLIKTRGQQVTLSCSPISGHRSVSWYQQTPGQGLQFLFEYFSETQRNKGNFPGRFSGRQFSNSRSEMNVSTLELGDSALYLCASSLRLEGTYEQYFGPGTRLTVT.

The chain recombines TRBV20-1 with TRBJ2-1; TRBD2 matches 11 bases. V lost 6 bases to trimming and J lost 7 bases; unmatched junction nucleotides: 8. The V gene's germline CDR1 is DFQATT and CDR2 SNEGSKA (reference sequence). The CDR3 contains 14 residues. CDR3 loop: CSAPGVAGGNEQFF. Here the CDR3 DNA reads TGCAGTGCCCCGGGGGTAGCGGGGGGGAATGAGCAGTTCTTC.

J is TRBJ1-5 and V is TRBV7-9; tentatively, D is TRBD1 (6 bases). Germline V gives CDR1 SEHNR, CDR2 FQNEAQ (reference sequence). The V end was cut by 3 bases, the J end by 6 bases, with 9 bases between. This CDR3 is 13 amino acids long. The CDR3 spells CASSLGHTQPQHF. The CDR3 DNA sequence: TGTGCCAGCAGCTTGGGACATACTCAGCCCCAGCATTTT. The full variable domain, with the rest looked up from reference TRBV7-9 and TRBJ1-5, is DTGVSQNPRHKITKRGQNVTFRCDPISEHNRLYWYRQTLGQGPEFLTYFQNEAQLEKSRLLSDRFSAERPKGSFSTLEIQRTEQGDSAMYLCASSLGHTQPQHFGDGTRLSIL.

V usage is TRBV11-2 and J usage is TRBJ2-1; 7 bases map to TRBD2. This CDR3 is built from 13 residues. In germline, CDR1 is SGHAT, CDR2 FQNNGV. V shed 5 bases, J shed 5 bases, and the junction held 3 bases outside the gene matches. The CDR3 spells CASSQSGDNEQFF. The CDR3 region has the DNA TGTGCCAGCAGCCAAAGCGGGGACAATGAGCAGTTCTTC.